This T cell receptor (beta chain) was sequenced in a study of T cell responses to AZD1222 COVID-19 vaccine. The CDR3 extends over 14 amino acids. Germline CDR1 and CDR2: MGHDK and SYGVNS. Trimming removed 5 bases from V and 4 bases from J, with 11 bases in between. Regarding the study as a whole: In a largely white British group with more females than males, clonal diversity was possibly underestimated. Only five or six individuals given AZD1222 were seropositive at baseline.

Assay used: immunoSEQ multiplex PCR; TCRdb lists only in-frame clones, some missing. This table has some 96,000 clones, over 75% appearing once. This clone was found once. The antigen is undetermined. Sequences were derived from peripheral blood, sampled on day 0 of AZD1222 vaccination. The chain carries TRBV25-1 and TRBJ2-2, with D possibly matching TRBD1 (6 bases). The sequence was collected from an adult in good health. The CDR3 bases are TGTGCCAGCAGTAGCAGGGGTGGCACCGGGGAGCTGTTTTTT. Translating gives CASSSRGGTGELFF.